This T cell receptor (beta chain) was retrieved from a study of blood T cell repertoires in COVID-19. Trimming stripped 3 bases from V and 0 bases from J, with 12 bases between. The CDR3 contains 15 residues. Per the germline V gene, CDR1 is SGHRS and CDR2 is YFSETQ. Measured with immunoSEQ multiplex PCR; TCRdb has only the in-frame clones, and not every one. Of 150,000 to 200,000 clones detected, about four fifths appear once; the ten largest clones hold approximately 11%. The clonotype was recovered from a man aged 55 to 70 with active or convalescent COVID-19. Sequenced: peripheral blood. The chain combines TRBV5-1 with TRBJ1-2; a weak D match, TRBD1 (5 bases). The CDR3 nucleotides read TGCGCCAGCAGCTCGCGGGACCCCGCTAACTATGGCTACACCTTC. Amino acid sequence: CASSSRDPANYGYTF.